This T cell receptor (beta chain) was captured by sequencing in a study of beta chain features in type 1 diabetes. The study, taken as a whole, reports: When VDJ junctions were examined, type 1 diabetes patients showed fewer insertions and more deletions. Researchers report that Type 1 diabetes patients had moderately but significantly shorter TCRB CDR3s across all four CD4+ subsets. The naive, central memory and Treg TCRB repertoires of patients appeared to be more similar to one another than those of healthy donors.

Since all of the isolated RNA was reverse transcribed, expressed TCRB transcripts were what got sequenced. It was found that naive, central memory and regulatory T cell samples averaged around 3.8 million reads. Clones were read by immunoSEQ multiplex PCR, and TCRdb kept only the in-frame ones, dropping some. The profile shows hundreds of thousands of clones, approximately 10% of them singletons. In this sample, this clone turned up a few times. Its target is not known. The source material was naive CD4+ T cells from blood. The receptor was isolated from a man aged 30 to 39 with type 1 diabetes.

Here the CDR3 DNA reads TGCAGCGTTGCGGTGGGCCATAGCAATCAGCCCCAGCATTTT. It specifies CSVAVGHSNQPQHF. The chain joins TRBV29-1 to TRBJ1-5; D remains ambiguous. This CDR3 comprises 14 residues. Germline V gene data show CDR1 as SQVTM and CDR2 as ANQGSEA. The germline V and J ends were trimmed by 4 bases and 0 bases, with 10 bases remaining between them.